The rows below give T cell receptor beta chains drawn from one sample of a study of vaccination effects on CD4 cells after COVID-19. The repertoire was sequenced with immunoSEQ multiplex PCR; TCRdb's copy has only in-frame clones and lacks some. The profile shows 45,000 to 65,000 clones, roughly 80% of them singletons. Their recognized antigens are unknown. The sequencing here drew on CD4+ T cells from PBMCs cultured with HCoV-229E spike peptides, taken before COVID-19 vaccination. All receptors come from a human donor who received a COVID-19 vaccine. CDR3s include the opening cysteine and the closing phenylalanine or tryptophan. Fields, in order: clone size, V gene, J gene, D gene, CDR3 DNA, CDR3 protein. D genes are given only for firm matches. Not every row has a clone size; where given, it reads once, few, many or a size class.

NA,TRBV7-9,TRBJ1-2,NA,TGTGCCAGCAGCTTAGGACAGTCCTATGGCTACACCTTC,CASSLGQSYGYTF
NA,TRBV5-1,TRBJ2-5,NA,TGCGCCAGCAGCTTGGTTGGCGGGGCCGCCAGTAAGACCCAGTACTTC,CASSLVGGAASKTQYF
NA,TRBV9,TRBJ2-3,NA,TGTGCCAGCACTCCCGGCCTCGGCAGGGGAGTTGATACGCAGTATTTT,CASTPGLGRGVDTQYF
once,TRBV27,TRBJ1-2,TRBD1,TGTGCCAGCAGTAATCGACAGGGCGACTATGGCTACACCTTC,CASSNRQGDYGYTF
NA,TRBV7-3,TRBJ2-1,NA,TGTGCCAGCAGTCCGGGGGACAATGAGCAGTTCTTC,CASSPGDNEQFF
NA,TRBV6-5,TRBJ1-1,TRBD1,TGTGCCAGCCAAGCACAGGGGGCGCTGGGTGAAGCTTTCTTT,CASQAQGALGEAFF
NA,TRBV6-5,TRBJ2-1,NA,TGTGCCAGCAGTTCGGGTCCGGGACCTAACTACAATGAGCAGTTCTTC,CASSSGPGPNYNEQFF
NA,TRBV5-1,TRBJ2-3,TRBD1,TGCGCCAGCAGCCTTACGACAGGGGCTATCGCAGATACGCAGTATTTT,CASSLTTGAIADTQYF
NA,TRBV24-1,TRBJ2-2,NA,TGTGCCACCAGTGATTTGCGGGGAGAGGGGGAGCTGTTTTTT,CATSDLRGEGELFF
few,TRBV11-2,TRBJ2-2,NA,TGTGCCAGCAGCTTAAATTTAGCGACCGGGGAGCTGTTTTTT,CASSLNLATGELFF
NA,TRBV5-4,TRBJ2-1,TRBD2,TGTGCCAGCAGCCCAGCTAGCGGGGGGAGCTCCTACAATGAGCAGTTCTTC,CASSPASGGSSYNEQFF
NA,TRBV27,TRBJ1-1,NA,TGTGCCAGCAGTTTAGGGCCGAAGAACACTGAAGCTTTCTTT,CASSLGPKNTEAFF
NA,TRBV6-2/TRBV6-3,TRBJ2-1,NA,TGTGCCAGCAGTCAAGGCGTCGGTACAGCCATCGATGAGCAGTTCTTC,CASSQGVGTAIDEQFF
NA,TRBV7-9,TRBJ2-5,NA,TGTGCCAGCAGTCCCGATCTTAAGGAGACCCAGTACTTC,CASSPDLKETQYF
NA,TRBV5-5,TRBJ1-4,NA,TGTGCCAGCAGCTTGAAAGGGGCTGCTTCTTTCAGTAATGAAAAACTGTTTTTT,CASSLKGAASFSNEKLFF
NA,TRBV24-1,TRBJ1-5,TRBD1,TGTGCCACCAGTGATGCGGGGACAGGTCCCAATCAGCCCCAGCATTTT,CATSDAGTGPNQPQHF
NA,TRBV5-5,TRBJ2-6,NA,TGTGCCAGCAGCTTAAGAAGGGACCCATCTGGGGCCAACGTCCTGACTTTC,CASSLRRDPSGANVLTF
NA,TRBV10-1,TRBJ1-2,NA,TGCGCCAGCATGGGGGGGGGCAGATCTAACTATGGCTACACCTTC,CASMGGGRSNYGYTF
NA,TRBV4-1,TRBJ2-3,NA,TGCGCCAGCAGCAGAACCATAGTGGCCACAGATACGCAGTATTTT,CASSRTIVATDTQYF
NA,TRBV5-6,TRBJ1-5,NA,TGTGCCAGCAGCTTGGCGGGAGGGGTCCAGCCCCAGCATTTT,CASSLAGGVQPQHF
few,TRBV3-1/TRBV3-2,TRBJ1-3,NA,TGTGCCAGCAGCCAAGAATGGACAACTGGAAACACCATATATTTT,CASSQEWTTGNTIYF
once,TRBV4-1,TRBJ1-2,TRBD1,TGCGCCAGCAGCCCAGGGGGGGCATATGGCTACACCTTC,CASSPGGAYGYTF
NA,TRBV18,TRBJ2-5,TRBD1,TGTGCCAGCTCTCCGAGGACAGGGGTTAACCAAGAGACCCAGTACTTC,CASSPRTGVNQETQYF
NA,TRBV19,TRBJ2-5,TRBD1,TGTGCCAGTACAGATCTCCAGGGGGCTGGGACCCAGTACTTC,CASTDLQGAGTQYF
once,TRBV6-5,TRBJ2-5,TRBD1,TGTGCCAGCAGTACAGGGGGCGCCGGGGAGACCCAGTACTTC,CASSTGGAGETQYF
NA,TRBV2,TRBJ1-2,NA,TGTGCCAGCATGGTCACGCCGTACCTTAACTATGGCTACACCTTC,CASMVTPYLNYGYTF
once,TRBV21-1,TRBJ1-4,NA,TGTGCCAGCAGTCGGCCTTATCCAGGACTTGGCAGGAAAAAACTGTTTTTT,CASSRPYPGLGRKKLFF
NA,TRBV18,TRBJ1-2,TRBD1,TGTGCCAGCTCGCAAGGACAGGACTATGGCTACACCTTC,CASSQGQDYGYTF
NA,TRBV6-2/TRBV6-3,TRBJ2-6,NA,TGTGCCAGCAGTTGGGGCGGGTCTGGGGCCAACGTCCTGACTTTC,CASSWGGSGANVLTF
NA,TRBV7-2,TRBJ2-6,TRBD2,TGTGCCAGCCTGGGGGGGGGTGCTCTTTCCTCTGGGGCCAACGTCCTGACTTTC,CASLGGGALSSGANVLTF
NA,TRBV3-1/TRBV3-2,TRBJ1-3,NA,TGTGCCAGCGGGGGAGGGTCTGGAAACACCATATATTTT,CASGGGSGNTIYF
NA,TRBV7-9,TRBJ2-2,NA,TGTGCCAGCAGCTTATTAAGCTGGCCCACGAGCACCGGGGAGCTGTTTTTT,CASSLLSWPTSTGELFF
few,TRBV2,TRBJ1-6,NA,TGTGCCAGCGAGGGTTCCCGTAATTCACCCCTCCACTTT,CASEGSRNSPLHF
NA,TRBV7-9,TRBJ2-1,NA,TGTGCCAGCAGCACTAGAACCCCGAAGGGTGAGCAGTTCTTC,CASSTRTPKGEQFF
NA,TRBV5-1,TRBJ1-2,TRBD1,TGCGCCAGCAGCTTCACCGGGACAGGGGGCTCTGGCTACACCTTC,CASSFTGTGGSGYTF
NA,TRBV6-5,TRBJ2-2,TRBD1,TGTGCCAGCAGTTTTGGGGGACAGTCGTCCACCGGGGAGCTGTTTTTT,CASSFGGQSSTGELFF